The 20 T cell receptor beta chains below all came from one sample that was sequenced in a study of cytomegalovirus exposure and HLA in healthy donors. The PCR made use of 60 Vbeta and 13 Jbeta primers. TCRdb's copy holds only in-frame clones and misses some; the assay was immunoSEQ multiplex PCR. The table has about 90,000 clones, around 66% seen once. Sequencing input: PBMCs. These receptors originate from a young man in good health and CMV-seronegative.

V gene TRBV28 combines with J gene TRBJ2-7; TRBD1 might be the D (6 bases). V lost 2 bases and J 4 bases, leaving 12 bases between the germline ends. This CDR3 region has 14 residues. Germline values: CDR1 MDHEN, CDR2 SYDVKM. CDR3 protein: CASSLRQVVYEQYF. CDR3 bases: TGTGCCAGCAGTTTAAGACAGGTGGTATACGAGCAGTACTTC.

The V and J genes are TRBV5-4 and TRBJ2-7; tentative D call: TRBD1 (6 bases). V lost 4 bases, J lost 8 bases, and 22 bases lay in between. CDR1 is SGHNT and CDR2 is YYREEE in the germline V gene (reference sequence). This CDR3 spans 15 amino acids. The CDR3 region is CASSTPAGDKNKQYF. CDR3 nucleotides: TGTGCCAGCAGCACCCCGGCAGGGGACAAGAACAAGCAGTACTTC.

J is TRBJ2-3 and V is TRBV5-8; 10 bases line up with TRBD1. CDR3 length: 15 amino acids. V lost 4 bases to trimming and J lost 2 bases; unmatched junction nucleotides: 4. CDR1 is SGHTS and CDR2 is YDEGEE in the germline V gene. The CDR3 sequence: CASSPGQGDTDTQYF. The CDR3 nucleotides are TGTGCCAGCAGCCCCGGACAGGGGGACACAGATACGCAGTATTTT.

This clone was found a few times. The V call is TRBV5-4, the J call TRBJ2-5; TRBD1 matches 9 bases. Looked up from germline, CDR1 is SGHNT and CDR2 is YYREEE (reference sequence). The CDR3 has 16 residues. The junction had 3 bases not matched to a gene; V was cut back by 0 bases and J by 0 bases. The CDR3 DNA sequence: TGTGCCAGCAGCTTGGACGGGACAGGGAACCAAGAGACCCAGTACTTC. Encoded protein: CASSLDGTGNQETQYF.

V and J are TRBV28 and TRBJ1-5; D is ambiguous. Germline CDR1 is MDHEN and CDR2 is SYDVKM. Trimming removed 5 bases from V and 3 bases from J, with 17 bases in between. The CDR3 consists of 16 residues. The CDR3 is CASSQPRANLNQPQHF. In DNA form, the CDR3 reads TGTGCCAGCAGTCAACCGAGGGCCAACCTCAATCAGCCCCAGCATTTT.

V usage is TRBV5-4 and J usage is TRBJ2-3; perhaps TRBD2 as D (6 bases). Trimming pared 5 bases from V and 3 bases from J, leaving 16 bases between. The CDR3 totals 15 residues. Per germline, CDR1 SGHNT and CDR2 YYREEE (reference sequence). The CDR3 is CASSMEGLITDTQYF. The CDR3 region has the DNA TGTGCCAGCAGTATGGAGGGCCTAATAACAGATACGCAGTATTTT. Complete variable domain (other parts from reference TRBV5-4 and TRBJ2-3): ETGVTQSPTHLIKTRGQQVTLRCSSQSGHNTVSWYQQALGQGPQFIFQYYREEENGRGNFPPRFSGLQFPNYSSELNVNALELDDSALYLCASSMEGLITDTQYFGPGTRLTVL.

The chain couples TRBV29-1 to TRBJ2-2; possible D gene TRBD1, 5 bases. CDR3 size: 13 residues. Germline V gene data show CDR1 as SQVTM and CDR2 as ANQGSEA. Between the trimmed V and J ends, which lost 3 bases and 3 bases, there was a span of 8 bases. Here the CDR3 reads CSVDGAHTGELFF. The CDR3 bases are TGCAGCGTTGATGGGGCACACACCGGGGAGCTGTTTTTT.

The chain is built from TRBV4-1 and TRBJ1-1; 7 bases agree with TRBD1. CDR3 length: 18 amino acids. Germline assignment: CDR1 MGHRA and CDR2 YSYEKL. The V gene end was trimmed by 3 bases and the J gene end by 1 base; junction bases not matched to a gene: 14. The CDR3 sequence is CASSHTVLVGGENTEAFF. For the CDR3, the DNA is TGCGCCAGCAGCCACACCGTCCTCGTAGGGGGCGAGAACACTGAAGCTTTCTTT.

V usage is TRBV5-5 and J usage is TRBJ2-4, with 10 positions matching TRBD2. CDR1 and CDR2 (germline): SGHKS, YYEKEE (reference sequence). The CDR3 runs 17 residues. V trimming: 0 bases; J trimming: 0 bases; junction bases outside the gene matches: 3. CDR3 sequence reads: CASSLATSGIAKNIQYF. The DNA for the CDR3 is TGTGCCAGCAGCTTGGCAACTAGCGGGATAGCCAAAAACATTCAGTACTTC.

The rearrangement joins TRBV2 to TRBJ1-3, with D uncertain. The CDR3 totals 14 residues. The V end lost 0 bases, the J end lost 4 bases, and 7 bases lay between the germline ends. The germline gives CDR1 SNHLY, CDR2 FYNNEI. The CDR3 nucleotides are TGTGCCAGCAGTGAAGCTTCGGTGGGAAACACCATATATTTT. It is translated as CASSEASVGNTIYF.

This sequence joins TRBV11-2 and TRBJ2-5; D might be TRBD2 (5 bases). Germline V gene sequence: CDR1 SGHAT, CDR2 FQNNGV. CDR3 length equals 13 residues. V was cut by 2 bases and J by 11 bases, with 15 bases left in between. CDR3 coding DNA: TGTGCCAGCAGCTTAATTCTCGGTTGGGAGCAGTACTTC. Amino acids: CASSLILGWEQYF.

The J gene is TRBJ2-5, the V gene TRBV9, with 11 bases aligning to TRBD1. V was clipped by 3 bases and J by 5 bases; unmatched bases: 3. Germline lookup yields CDR1 SGDLS and CDR2 YYNGEE. The CDR3 is 14 residues long. DNA of the CDR3: TGTGCCAGCAGCGGGACAGGGGGCTTTGAGACCCAGTACTTC. Translating it yields CASSGTGGFETQYF.

The chain has TRBV2 and TRBJ2-3; D might be TRBD1 (5 bases). CDR1 SNHLY and CDR2 FYNNEI come from the germline V gene. The CDR3 is 13 residues long. Trimming shortened V by 4 bases and J by 4 bases, and 9 bases separated the two germline ends. CDR3 in DNA: TGTGCCAGCAGTGGAGAAGGGGCAGATACGCAGTATTTT. It specifies CASSGEGADTQYF.

This rearrangement joins TRBV7-5 to TRBJ2-1; no check of the table's D call, TRBD2, against the DNA was made. TRBV7-5 is a recognized pseudogene. This CDR3 contains 18 residues. In DNA form, the CDR3 reads TGTGTCAGAAGCTCTCTACACTTAGCGGTGTCCTCCTACAATGAGCAGTTCTTC. Protein product: CVRSSLHLAVSSYNEQFF.

CDR3 nucleotides: TGTGCAAGTCGCTCGACCGGGACAGGGGATGAAAAACTGTTTTTT. It encodes CASRSTGTGDEKLFF. The chain carries TRBV12-2 and TRBJ1-4; TRBD1 is the table's D call and was not checked against the DNA. TRBV12-2 constitutes a pseudogene. This CDR3 comprises 15 residues.

This chain connects TRBV10-1 to TRBJ2-5; TRBD1 matches at 7 bases. Gene TRBJ2-7 matches the end of the DNA better, so the J call may be wrong. This CDR3 is 10 amino acids long. CDR1 WNHNN and CDR2 SYGVQD come from the germline V gene (reference sequence). CDR3 amino acids: CATDRVEQYF. Written as DNA, the CDR3 is TGCGCCACCGACAGGGTCGAGCAGTACTTC.

The chain is built from TRBV27 and TRBJ2-6; D remains unclear. V lost 3 bases and J lost 0, with 9 bases in between. The CDR3 sequence is 16 residues long. Germline V gene sequence: CDR1 MNHEY, CDR2 SMNVEV (reference sequence). CDR3: CASSLGVNSGANVLTF. CDR3 nucleotide sequence: TGTGCCAGCAGTTTGGGCGTTAACTCTGGGGCCAACGTCCTGACTTTC.

This clone showed up just once. The V call is TRBV27, the J call TRBJ1-5, with a tentative D call TRBD1 (6 bases). CDR3 length equals 15 residues. The germline V and J ends were trimmed by 4 bases and 5 bases, with 15 bases remaining between them. Germline V gives CDR1 MNHEY, CDR2 SMNVEV (reference sequence). The CDR3 sequence is CASSWSGAWDQPQHF. The CDR3 DNA reads TGTGCCAGCAGTTGGTCAGGGGCCTGGGATCAGCCCCAGCATTTT.

J is TRBJ1-2 and V is TRBV30; D might be TRBD1 (5 bases). The CDR3 has 16 amino acids. Deletions cut 2 bases from V and 4 bases from J, with 20 bases between. CDR1 and CDR2 (germline): GTSNPN, SVGIG (reference sequence). The CDR3 spells CAWSPIGDSIFYGYTF. CDR3 sequence (DNA): TGTGCCTGGAGTCCAATAGGGGACTCGATCTTCTATGGCTACACCTTC. Combining the CDR3 with reference TRBV30 and TRBJ1-2 gives the whole variable domain SQTIHQWPATLVQPVGSPLSLECTVEGTSNPNLYWYRQAAGRGLQLLFYSVGIGQISSEVPQNLSASRPQDRQFILSSKKLLLSDSGFYLCAWSPIGDSIFYGYTFGSGTRLTVV.

The chain has TRBV28 and TRBJ2-3, with TRBD1 identical over 9 bases. Germline-derived CDR1 and CDR2 are MDHEN and SYDVKM. Trimming cost V 10 bases and J 0 bases; bases outside gene matches: 5. The CDR3 is 14 residues long. CDR3 amino acids: CAITTGGSTDTQYF. In DNA form, the CDR3 reads TGTGCCATCACTACAGGGGGCAGCACAGATACGCAGTATTTT.